This T cell receptor beta chain is from a study of shared clonotypes between healthy human individuals. The wider study: CD8 memory received one plate per donor, CD8 naive two, CD4 memory three and CD4 naive three. Overall study findings and caveats: The small donor group covered limited genetic and exposure diversity. Naive subsets generally exceeded memory subsets in estimated richness.

Per the original methods: Because ImmunoSEQ provided only junction sequences with no quality scores, the filtering differed. Sequencing was performed with immunoSEQ multiplex PCR; in TCRdb, only in-frame clones are kept and a portion is missing. V and J calls and clone size are as listed in that table; D and trimming were resolved from the DNA. Of 950,000 to 1,100,000 clones in the sample, around 75% were seen once. Points on this clone: Its antigen remains unidentified.

The clonotype comes from a man between 18 and 35 years old in good health. Input material: memory CD4+ T cells sorted from blood. Indicated subset: CD45RA-negative fraction.

CDR3: CASRGDRANYGYTF. The DNA for the CDR3 is TGTGCCAGCAGGGGGGACAGGGCCAACTATGGCTACACCTTC. The rearrangement uses TRBV6-5 and TRBJ1-2, with 9 bases identical to TRBD1. CDR3 length equals 14 residues. J was trimmed by 2 bases and V by 6 bases; bases with no gene match: 4. The germline CDR1 and CDR2 sequences are MNHEY and SVGAGI.